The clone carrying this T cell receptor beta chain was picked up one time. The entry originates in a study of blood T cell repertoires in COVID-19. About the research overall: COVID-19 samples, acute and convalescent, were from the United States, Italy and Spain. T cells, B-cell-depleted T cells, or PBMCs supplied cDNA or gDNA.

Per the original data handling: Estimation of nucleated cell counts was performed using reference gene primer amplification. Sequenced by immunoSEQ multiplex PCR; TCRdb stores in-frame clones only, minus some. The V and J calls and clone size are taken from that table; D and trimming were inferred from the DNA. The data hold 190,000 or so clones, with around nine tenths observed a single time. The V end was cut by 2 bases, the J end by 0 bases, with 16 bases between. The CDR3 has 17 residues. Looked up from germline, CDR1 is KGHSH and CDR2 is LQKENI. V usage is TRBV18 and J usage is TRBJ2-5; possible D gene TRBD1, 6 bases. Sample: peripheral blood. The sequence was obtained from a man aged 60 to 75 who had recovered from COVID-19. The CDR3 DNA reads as TGTGCCAGCTCACCAGTAGGGGGAAATGGGTACCAAGAGACCCAGTACTTC. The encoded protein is CASSPVGGNGYQETQYF.